This TCR beta chain was captured by sequencing in a study of T cells in Graves' hyperthyroidism and ophthalmopathy. Whole-study findings and limits: The model made its ophthalmopathy prediction, and onset followed a median approximately 6 months later.

Diagnosis of hyperthyroidism was new in patients aged 18 to 65, and its duration was under 2 months. Diagnosis relied on clinical symptoms, serum thyroxine and TRAb, thyroid ultrasound and orbital computed tomography. Amplified TCR beta CDR3 regions came from RNA transcripts. Using the HTBI primer set, a first-round RT-PCR was run on the TCR CDR3. Via MiXCR, TCRdb re-called the multiplex PCR reads, giving one row per CDR3 protein. The sample contains roughly 700,000 distinct CDR3 sequences, 35% of which appear only once. Germline loops: CDR1 SNHLY, CDR2 FYNNEI. This CDR3 is built from 13 residues. V was pared by 3 bases and J by 6 bases, with 11 bases between. This clonotype was picked up many times. What it recognizes is unknown.

The chain employs TRBV2 and TRBJ1-2; possibly TRBD1 for D (5 bases). The clonotype was recovered from a woman between 35 and 50 years old with Graves' hyperthyroidism. Sequencing was performed on blood. CDR3 bases: TGTGCCAGCAGTGATCGGGGAGGGGATGGCTACACCTTC. Amino acid sequence: CASSDRGGDGYTF.